Following are 13 T cell receptor beta chains from one sample sequenced in a study of vaccination and CD4 T cells after COVID-19 (dated by TCRdb to the early 2020s). No antigens are known for them. Receptor amplification or capture employed PCR. Sequenced using an Illumina iSeq 100. DNA from cultured CD4+ T cells underwent TCR sequencing with the Oncomine TCR Beta short-read assay at the Johns Hopkins FTIC core. TCRdb ran its own pipeline on the public reads, namely fastp trimming at Q25 and MiXCR clone calling, and kept in-frame beta chains. All rows with the same CDR3 protein become a single entry with the most common DNA and genes. The sample table lists approximately 15,000 distinct CDR3 sequences, roughly 30% of them with a count of one. Roughly 15% of the sample is in the top ten clones. The sample's treatment or condition label, decoded: roughly ten-day PBMC culture with coronavirus spike peptide pools or control peptides (ViraFEST assay).

The material sequenced was cultured CD4+ T cells from blood. These receptor sequences come from a human donor with COVID-19.

Written as DNA, the CDR3 is TGTGCCAGCAGTCCCTGGACGGTGAGGCTTGGCTACACCTTC. The encoded protein is CASSPWTVRLGYTF. The chain has TRBV12-3 or TRBV12-4 and TRBJ1-2; D is ambiguous. The CDR3 is 14 residues long. V lost 5 bases, J lost 7 bases, and 17 bases lay in between.

A few counts support this clonotype. This chain's CDR3 is CASSWTGGVQETQYF. Written as DNA, the CDR3 is TGTGCCAGCAGCTGGACAGGAGGGGTTCAAGAGACCCAGTACTTC. The genes are TRBV5-6 and TRBJ2-5; tentatively, D is TRBD1 (7 bases). Trimming removed 3 bases from V and 2 bases from J, with 14 bases in between. This CDR3 is 15 amino acids long. From germline, CDR1 is SGHDT and CDR2 YYEEEE.

A few counts support this clonotype. CDR3 DNA: TGTGCCAGCAGTGCGACAGATCAAGAGACCCAGTACTTC. This codes for CASSATDQETQYF. The rearrangement links TRBV25-1 to TRBJ2-5, with a possible D match to TRBD1 (5 bases). The ends were cut back, 4 bases at V and 2 bases at J, with 8 bases in the middle. This CDR3 is 13 amino acids long. Germline V lookup: CDR1 MGHDK, CDR2 SYGVNS.

In this sample, this clonotype turned up a few times. The V and J genes are TRBV11-3 and TRBJ2-3, with D maybe TRBD1 (6 bases). Between the trimmed V and J ends, which lost 5 bases and 5 bases, there was a span of 20 bases. Per the germline V gene, CDR1 is SGHNT and CDR2 is YENEEA. There are 16 residues in the CDR3. The DNA for the CDR3 is TGTGCCAGCAGCGAGGTGGTCGAGACAGGTAAAGATACGCAGTATTTT. The encoded protein is CASSEVVETGKDTQYF.

This clonotype was picked up a small number of times. The gene calls are TRBV12-3 or TRBV12-4 and TRBJ1-2; 7 bases line up with TRBD1. Germline trimming cut 8 bases from V and 10 bases from J; bases unmatched to any gene: 13. CDR3 length: 13 residues. The CDR3 region is CASGEGTEVSYTF. CDR3 DNA sequence: TGTGCCAGCGGGGAGGGGACAGAGGTCTCCTACACCTTC.

Turning to this clonotype: A much larger clonotype is one base distant, so this may be a read error. This sequence joins TRBV28 and TRBJ2-7, with no clear D. Germline assignment: CDR1 MDHEN and CDR2 SYDVKM. The V end was cut by 6 bases, the J end by 2 bases, with 14 bases between. CDR3 length: 14 residues. The chain's CDR3 is CASRTQYPTYEQYF. The CDR3 nucleotides are TGTGCCAGCAGGACACAGTACCCGACCTACGAGCAGTACTTC.

The rearrangement links TRBV6-1 to TRBJ2-1; 7 nucleotides line up with TRBD1. J was trimmed by 3 bases and V by 5 bases; bases with no gene match: 1. The CDR3 is 13 residues long. Germline CDR1 reads MNHNS; CDR2 reads SASEGT. The DNA for the CDR3 is TGTGCCAGCAGTAGGGACAGCTACAATGAGCAGTTCTTC. This gives the protein CASSRDSYNEQFF.

This clonotype was recorded once. V usage is TRBV12-3 or TRBV12-4 and J usage is TRBJ2-1, with 9 bases aligning to TRBD1. The V and J ends lost 4 bases and 6 bases, in that order; junction bases with no gene match: 7. The CDR3 length is 15 residues. The CDR3: CASSWRQGVGNEQFF. The CDR3, as DNA: TGTGCCAGCAGTTGGAGACAGGGGGTGGGCAATGAGCAGTTCTTC.

This clonotype was observed a few times. This chain links TRBV2 with TRBJ1-5; D perhaps matches TRBD1 (6 bases). The germline V and J ends were trimmed by 6 bases and 1 base, with 16 bases remaining between them. The CDR3 is made up of 16 amino acids. Germline V lookup: CDR1 SNHLY, CDR2 FYNNEI. Here the CDR3 reads CASSLPRGNSNQPQHF. The CDR3 DNA reads as TGTGCCAGCAGCCTCCCTAGGGGGAACAGCAATCAGCCCCAGCATTTT.

This clonotype appeared a few times. CDR3 residues: CASSFSGGNQPQHF. DNA of the CDR3: TGTGCCAGCAGTTTCTCCGGAGGCAATCAGCCCCAGCATTTT. The chain uses TRBV12-3 or TRBV12-4 and TRBJ1-5; D gene ambiguous. The CDR3 consists of 14 residues. V lost 3 bases and J 2 bases, leaving 8 bases between the germline ends.

This clonotype appeared a few times. This rearrangement joins TRBV7-2 to TRBJ1-5; the D gene is possibly TRBD1 (5 bases). Trimming cost V 5 bases and J 4 bases, with 18 bases left between them. CDR3 length: 16 residues. CDR1 and CDR2 (germline): SGHTA, FQGNSA. The CDR3 sequence: CASSTERPGGNQPQHF. DNA of the CDR3: TGTGCCAGCAGCACGGAGAGACCCGGGGGGAATCAGCCCCAGCATTTT.

A few counts support this clonotype. The rearrangement links TRBV30 to TRBJ2-5; D call uncertain. CDR1 GTSNPN and CDR2 SVGIG come from the germline V gene (reference sequence). Trimming shortened V by 8 bases and J by 5 bases, and 15 bases separated the two germline ends. The CDR3 is made up of 12 amino acids. The CDR3 DNA sequence: TGTGCCACCACGGCATCCAGGGAGACCCAGTACTTC. This gives the protein CATTASRETQYF.

A word on this clonotype: Since a much larger clone is just one base distant, this may be a read error. This chain links TRBV7-2 with TRBJ1-5, with a weak D call TRBD2 (6 bases). The DNA end is a closer match to TRBJ2-3, so the J assignment may be wrong. This CDR3 contains 15 residues. Per germline, CDR1 SGHTA and CDR2 FQGNSA. CDR3 residues: CASSLYGTDGGPQYF. The CDR3 DNA is TGTGCCAGCAGCTTATACGGTACCGACGGAGGGCCCCAGTATTTT.